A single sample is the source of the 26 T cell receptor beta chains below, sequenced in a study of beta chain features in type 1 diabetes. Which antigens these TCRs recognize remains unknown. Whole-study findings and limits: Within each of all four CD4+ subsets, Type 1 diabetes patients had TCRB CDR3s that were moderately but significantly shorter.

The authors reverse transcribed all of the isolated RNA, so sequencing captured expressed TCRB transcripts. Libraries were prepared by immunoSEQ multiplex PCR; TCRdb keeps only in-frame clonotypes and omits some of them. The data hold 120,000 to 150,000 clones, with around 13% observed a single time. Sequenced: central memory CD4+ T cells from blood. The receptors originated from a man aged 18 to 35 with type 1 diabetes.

In DNA form, the CDR3 reads TGTGCCAGCAGTGAAGGTCTCTCTGGGGCCAACGTCCTGACTTTC. The encoded protein is CASSEGLSGANVLTF. The J gene is TRBJ2-6, the V gene TRBV2, with D uncertain. Trimming took 1 base from V and 0 from J, leaving 4 bases between them. In germline, CDR1 is SNHLY, CDR2 FYNNEI. CDR3 size: 15 residues. The whole variable domain, filled in from reference TRBV2 and TRBJ2-6, reads EPEVTQTPSHQVTQMGQEVILRCVPISNHLYFYWYRQILGQKVEFLVSFYNNEISEKSEIFDDQFSVERPDGSNFTLKIRSTKLEDSAMYFCASSEGLSGANVLTFGAGSRLTVL.

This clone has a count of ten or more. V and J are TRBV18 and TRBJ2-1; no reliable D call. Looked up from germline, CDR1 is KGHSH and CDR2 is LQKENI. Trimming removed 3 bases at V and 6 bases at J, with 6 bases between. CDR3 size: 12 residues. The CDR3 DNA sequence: TGTGCCAGCTCACCTATGATCAATGAGCAGTTCTTC. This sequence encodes CASSPMINEQFF.

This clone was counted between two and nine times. CDR3 DNA sequence: TGTGCCAGCAGCCACGGACTAGCGAAAAGCAGTGATACGCAGTATTTT. Translated, it gives CASSHGLAKSSDTQYF. The V call is TRBV4-2, the J call TRBJ2-3; 9 bases match TRBD2. This CDR3 spans 16 amino acids. Germline V lookup: CDR1 LGHNA, CDR2 YNFKEQ. V trimming: 3 bases; J trimming: 6 bases; junction bases outside the gene matches: 10.

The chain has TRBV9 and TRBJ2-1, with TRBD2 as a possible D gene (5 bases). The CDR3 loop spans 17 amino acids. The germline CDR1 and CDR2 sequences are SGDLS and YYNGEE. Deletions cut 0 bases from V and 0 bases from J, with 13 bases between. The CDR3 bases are TGTGCCAGCAGCGTAGTAGGAGGCCTTAGCTCCTACAATGAGCAGTTCTTC. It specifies CASSVVGGLSSYNEQFF. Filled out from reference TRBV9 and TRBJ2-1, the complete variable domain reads DSGVTQTPKHLITATGQRVTLRCSPRSGDLSVYWYQQSLDQGLQFLIQYYNGEERAKGNILERFSAQQFPDLHSELNLSSLELGDSALYFCASSVVGGLSSYNEQFFGPGTRLTVL.

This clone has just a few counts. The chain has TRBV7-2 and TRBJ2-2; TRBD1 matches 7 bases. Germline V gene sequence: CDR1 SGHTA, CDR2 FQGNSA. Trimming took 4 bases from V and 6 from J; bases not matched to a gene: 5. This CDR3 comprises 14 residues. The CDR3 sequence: CASSSDRLSGELFF. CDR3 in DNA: TGTGCCAGCAGCTCGGACAGGCTGTCCGGGGAGCTGTTTTTT. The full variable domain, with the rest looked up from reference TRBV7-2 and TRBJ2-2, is GAGVSQSPSNKVTEKGKDVELRCDPISGHTALYWYRQSLGQGLEFLIYFQGNSAPDKSGLPSDRFSAERTGGSVSTLTIQRTQQEDSAVYLCASSSDRLSGELFFGEGSRLTVL.

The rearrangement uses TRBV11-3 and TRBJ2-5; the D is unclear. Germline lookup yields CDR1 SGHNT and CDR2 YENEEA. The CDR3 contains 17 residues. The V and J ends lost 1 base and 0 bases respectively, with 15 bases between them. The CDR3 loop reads CASSLAFAAEDQETQYF. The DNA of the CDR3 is TGTGCCAGCAGCTTAGCCTTTGCGGCAGAGGACCAAGAGACCCAGTACTTC. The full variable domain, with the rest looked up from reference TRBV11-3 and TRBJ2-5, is EAGVVQSPRYKIIEKKQPVAFWCNPISGHNTLYWYLQNLGQGPELLIRYENEEAVDDSQLPKDRFSAERLKGVDSTLKIQPAELGDSAVYLCASSLAFAAEDQETQYFGPGTRLLVL.

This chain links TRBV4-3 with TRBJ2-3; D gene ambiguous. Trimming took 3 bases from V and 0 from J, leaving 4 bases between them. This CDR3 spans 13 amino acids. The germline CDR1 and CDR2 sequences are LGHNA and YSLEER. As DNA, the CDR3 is TGCGCCAGCAGCCATCAAAGCACAGATACGCAGTATTTT. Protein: CASSHQSTDTQYF.

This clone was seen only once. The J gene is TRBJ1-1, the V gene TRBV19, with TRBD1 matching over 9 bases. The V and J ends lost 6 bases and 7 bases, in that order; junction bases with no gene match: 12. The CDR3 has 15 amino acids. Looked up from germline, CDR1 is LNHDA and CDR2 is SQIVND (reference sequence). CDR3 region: CASSVIMGQGVEAFF. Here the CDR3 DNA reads TGTGCCAGTAGCGTTATTATGGGACAGGGTGTTGAAGCTTTCTTT.

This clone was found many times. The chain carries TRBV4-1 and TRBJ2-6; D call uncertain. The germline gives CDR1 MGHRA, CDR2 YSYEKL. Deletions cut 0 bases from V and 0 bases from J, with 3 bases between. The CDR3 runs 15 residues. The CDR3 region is CASSQDTSGANVLTF. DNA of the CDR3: TGCGCCAGCAGCCAAGATACCTCTGGGGCCAACGTCCTGACTTTC.

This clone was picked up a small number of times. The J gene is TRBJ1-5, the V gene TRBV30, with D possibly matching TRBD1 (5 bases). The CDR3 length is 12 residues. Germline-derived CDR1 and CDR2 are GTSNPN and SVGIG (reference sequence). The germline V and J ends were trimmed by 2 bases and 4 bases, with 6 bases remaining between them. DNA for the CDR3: TGTGCCTGGAGTCCAGGGAATCAGCCCCAGCATTTT. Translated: CAWSPGNQPQHF.

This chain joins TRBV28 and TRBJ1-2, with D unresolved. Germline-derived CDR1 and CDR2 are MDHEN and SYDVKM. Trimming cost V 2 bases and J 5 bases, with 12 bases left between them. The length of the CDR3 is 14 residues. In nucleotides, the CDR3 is TGTGCCAGCAGTTTAGGGCTTGGGCCTTATGGCTACACCTTC. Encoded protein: CASSLGLGPYGYTF.

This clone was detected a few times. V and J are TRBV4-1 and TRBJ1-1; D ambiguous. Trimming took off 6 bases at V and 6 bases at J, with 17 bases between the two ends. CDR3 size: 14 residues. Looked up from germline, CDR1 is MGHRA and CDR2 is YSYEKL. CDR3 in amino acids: CASRSSDRLAEAFF. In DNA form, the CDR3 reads TGCGCCAGCAGGTCCTCGGATAGACTCGCTGAAGCTTTCTTT.

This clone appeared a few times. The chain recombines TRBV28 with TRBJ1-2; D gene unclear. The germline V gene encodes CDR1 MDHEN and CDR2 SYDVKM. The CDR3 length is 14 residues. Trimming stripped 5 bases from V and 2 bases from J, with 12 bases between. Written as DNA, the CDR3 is TGTGCCAGCAGTCCCAGTATCTACAACTATGGCTACACCTTC. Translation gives CASSPSIYNYGYTF.

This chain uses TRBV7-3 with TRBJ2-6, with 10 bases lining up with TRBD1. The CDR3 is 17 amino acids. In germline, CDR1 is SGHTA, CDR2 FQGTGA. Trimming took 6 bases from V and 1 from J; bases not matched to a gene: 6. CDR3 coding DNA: TGTGCCAGCAGTTTGGGACAGGGGATTTCTGGGGCCAACGTCCTGACTTTC. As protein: CASSLGQGISGANVLTF.

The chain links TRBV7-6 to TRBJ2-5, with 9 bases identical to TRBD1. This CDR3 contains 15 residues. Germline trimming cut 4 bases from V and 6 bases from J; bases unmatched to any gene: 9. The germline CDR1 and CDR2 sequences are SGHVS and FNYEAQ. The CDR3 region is CASSYTAGQGQTQYF. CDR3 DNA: TGTGCCAGCAGCTACACGGCGGGACAGGGACAGACCCAGTACTTC.

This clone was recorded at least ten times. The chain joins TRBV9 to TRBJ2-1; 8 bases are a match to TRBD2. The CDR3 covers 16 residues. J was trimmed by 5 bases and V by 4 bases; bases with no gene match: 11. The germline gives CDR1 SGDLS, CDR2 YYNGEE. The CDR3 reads CASSIRPSGYNNEQFF. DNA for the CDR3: TGTGCCAGCAGCATCCGCCCTAGCGGGTATAACAATGAGCAGTTCTTC.

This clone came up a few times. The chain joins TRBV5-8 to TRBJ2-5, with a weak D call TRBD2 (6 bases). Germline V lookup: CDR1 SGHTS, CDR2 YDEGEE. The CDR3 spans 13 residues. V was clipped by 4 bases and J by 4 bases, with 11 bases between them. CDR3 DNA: TGTGCCAGCAGCCGGGGACTGGCAGAGACCCAGTACTTC. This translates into CASSRGLAETQYF.

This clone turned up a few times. In DNA, the CDR3 is TGTGCCAGCAGTCGCCCAGGGGCCTACAATGAGCAGTTCTTC. It is translated as CASSRPGAYNEQFF. The genes are TRBV25-1 and TRBJ2-1; weak D call: TRBD1 (6 bases). CDR1 and CDR2 from the germline V gene are MGHDK and SYGVNS. The CDR3 is made up of 14 amino acids. V shed 5 bases and J shed 2 bases, with 10 bases lying between them.

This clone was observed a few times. CDR3 coding DNA: TGTGCCAGCAGCTTCCGCCTGAACACTGAAGCTTTCTTT. Residues: CASSFRLNTEAFF. V and J are TRBV7-9 and TRBJ1-1; D not resolved. CDR3 length equals 13 residues. Trimming pared 3 bases from V and 0 bases from J, leaving 5 bases between. Germline V CDR1 and CDR2: SEHNR, FQNEAQ (reference sequence).

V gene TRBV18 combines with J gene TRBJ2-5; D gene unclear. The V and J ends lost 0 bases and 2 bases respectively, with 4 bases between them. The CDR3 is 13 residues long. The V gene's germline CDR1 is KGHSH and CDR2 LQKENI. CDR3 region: CASSPPPQETQYF. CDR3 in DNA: TGTGCCAGCTCACCACCACCACAAGAGACCCAGTACTTC.

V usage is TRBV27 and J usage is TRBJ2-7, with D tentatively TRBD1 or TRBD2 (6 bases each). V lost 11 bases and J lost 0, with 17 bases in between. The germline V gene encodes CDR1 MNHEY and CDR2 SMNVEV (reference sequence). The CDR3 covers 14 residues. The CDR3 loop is CAEGGDIRSYEQYF. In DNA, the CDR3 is TGTGCCGAGGGCGGGGACATTCGCTCCTACGAGCAGTACTTC.

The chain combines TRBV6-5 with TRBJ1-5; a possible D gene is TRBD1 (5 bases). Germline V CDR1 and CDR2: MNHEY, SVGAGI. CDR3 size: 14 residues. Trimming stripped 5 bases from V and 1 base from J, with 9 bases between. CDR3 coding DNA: TGTGCCAGCAGTCGGGACGCGAGCAATCAGCCCCAGCATTTT. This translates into CASSRDASNQPQHF.

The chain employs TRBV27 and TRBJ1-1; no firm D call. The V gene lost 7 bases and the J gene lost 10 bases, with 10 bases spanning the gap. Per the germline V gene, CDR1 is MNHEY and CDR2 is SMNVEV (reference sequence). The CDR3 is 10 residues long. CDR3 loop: CASTRRGAFF. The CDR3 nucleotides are TGTGCCAGCACCCGGCGGGGAGCTTTCTTT.

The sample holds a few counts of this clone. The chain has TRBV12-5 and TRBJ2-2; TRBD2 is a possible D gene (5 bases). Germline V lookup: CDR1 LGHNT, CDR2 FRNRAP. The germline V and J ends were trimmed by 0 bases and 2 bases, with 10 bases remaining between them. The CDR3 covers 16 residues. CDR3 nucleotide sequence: TGTGCTAGTGGTTTGGTACGAGGGCCTAACACCGGGGAGCTGTTTTTT. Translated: CASGLVRGPNTGELFF. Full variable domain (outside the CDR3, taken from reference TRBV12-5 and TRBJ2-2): DARVTQTPRHKVTEMGQEVTMRCQPILGHNTVFWYRQTMMQGLELLAYFRNRAPLDDSGMPKDRFSAEMPDATLATLKIQPSEPRDSAVYFCASGLVRGPNTGELFFGEGSRLTVL.

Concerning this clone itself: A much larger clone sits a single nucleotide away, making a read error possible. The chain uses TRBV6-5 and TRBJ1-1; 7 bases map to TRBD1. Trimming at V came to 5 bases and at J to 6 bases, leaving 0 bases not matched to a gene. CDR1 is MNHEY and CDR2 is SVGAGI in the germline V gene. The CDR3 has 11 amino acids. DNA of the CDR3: TGTGCCAGCAGTCAGGGGGCTGAAGCTTTCTTT. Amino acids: CASSQGAEAFF.

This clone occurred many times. This CDR3 reads CASSTGPSRREQYF. The CDR3 coding sequence is TGCGCCAGCAGCACGGGACCGAGTCGCAGGGAGCAGTACTTC. The J gene is TRBJ2-7, the V gene TRBV5-1, with D perhaps TRBD1 or TRBD2 (5 bases each). The CDR3 length is 14 residues. V lost 4 bases and J 7 bases, leaving 18 bases between the germline ends. Germline V CDR1 and CDR2: SGHRS, YFSETQ.